Presented here are 32 T cell receptor beta chains from one specimen sequenced in a study of blood T cell repertoires in COVID-19. Produced via immunoSEQ multiplex PCR; TCRdb's table is partial and in-frame only. Of some 250,000 clones listed, approximately 87% are singletons. Sequencing was carried out using peripheral blood. Receptors were obtained from a woman aged 25-40 years with COVID-19, enrolled during active disease.

The rearrangement joins TRBV6-1 to TRBJ1-3, with D possibly TRBD1 on 6 matching bases. The CDR3 runs to 16 residues. V dropped 4 bases and J dropped 4 bases, with 17 bases sitting between them. Germline CDR1 is MNHNS and CDR2 is SASEGT. The CDR3 nucleotides are TGTGCCAGCAGTGGTAGCCCCGGACAGCGAGGAAACACCATATATTTT. Its protein product is CASSGSPGQRGNTIYF.

The chain is built from TRBV20-1 and TRBJ2-5; D is tentatively TRBD1 or TRBD2 (6 bases each). Per the germline V gene, CDR1 is DFQATT and CDR2 is SNEGSKA (reference sequence). The length of the CDR3 is 15 residues. Between the trimmed V and J ends, which lost 3 bases and 2 bases, there was a span of 16 bases. For the CDR3, the DNA is TGCAGTGCTAGTGACAGGAGGGGATGGCAAGAGACCCAGTACTTC. Amino acids: CSASDRRGWQETQYF.

This chain uses TRBV24-1 with TRBJ1-2; the match to TRBD1 covers 7 bases. The CDR3 is 15 residues long. Trimming took 4 bases from V and 0 from J; bases not matched to a gene: 4. CDR1 KGHDR and CDR2 SFDVKD come from the germline V gene. This CDR3 is CATSDPGTANYGYTF. The CDR3 DNA reads TGTGCCACCAGTGACCCTGGGACAGCTAACTATGGCTACACCTTC.

The J gene is TRBJ2-1, the V gene TRBV5-1; 10 nucleotides match TRBD2. The J segment lost 5 bases and the V segment lost 2 bases, leaving 7 bases of the junction unmatched. CDR1 and CDR2 from the germline V gene are SGHRS and YFSETQ. The length of the CDR3 is 16 residues. This CDR3 is CASSFLAGANDNEQFF. For the CDR3, the DNA is TGCGCCAGCAGCTTCCTAGCGGGGGCTAACGACAATGAGCAGTTCTTC.

The chain uses TRBV10-1 and TRBJ1-2; the match to TRBD1 covers 10 bases. V gave up 4 bases and J gave up 6 bases; unmatched junction bases: 8. CDR3 length equals 15 residues. CDR1 is WNHNN and CDR2 is SYGVQD in the germline V gene (reference sequence). This CDR3 reads CASSGRDRGRHGYTF. In DNA, the CDR3 is TGCGCCAGCAGTGGCCGGGACAGGGGCCGACATGGCTACACCTTC.

The chain couples TRBV6-5 to TRBJ1-1, with 7 bases lining up with TRBD1. Germline trimming cut 7 bases from V and 1 base from J; bases unmatched to any gene: 0. Germline CDR1 is MNHEY and CDR2 is SVGAGI. The CDR3 sequence is 12 residues long. CDR3 amino acids: CASTGGNTEAFF. In DNA form, the CDR3 reads TGTGCCAGCACAGGGGGGAACACTGAAGCTTTCTTT.

The chain recombines TRBV13 with TRBJ2-3; perhaps TRBD2 as D (6 bases). The CDR3 is made up of 15 amino acids. The germline V and J ends were trimmed by 3 bases and 1 base, with 11 bases remaining between them. Per the germline V gene, CDR1 is PRHDT and CDR2 is FYEKMQ (reference sequence). The CDR3 protein is CASSFGGPRTDTQYF. The CDR3 DNA reads as TGTGCCAGCAGCTTCGGGGGACCACGCACAGATACGCAGTATTTT.

This clone was seen a handful of times. The chain has TRBV6-5 and TRBJ2-7; possibly TRBD2 for D (7 bases). V shed 1 base and J shed 4 bases, with 11 bases lying between them. The CDR3 has 14 residues. Germline V CDR1 and CDR2: MNHEY, SVGAGI. The CDR3 spells CASSYWAGAYEQYF. The CDR3 nucleotides are TGTGCCAGCAGTTACTGGGCGGGGGCTTACGAGCAGTACTTC.

The chain links TRBV5-8 to TRBJ2-1, with TRBD2 as a possible D gene (5 bases). Germline V gene data show CDR1 as SGHTS and CDR2 as YDEGEE. This CDR3 region has 17 residues. V dropped 3 bases and J dropped 0 bases, with 16 bases sitting between them. Written as DNA, the CDR3 is TGTGCCAGCAGCTCCTCCCGAGGGCACAGCTCCTACAATGAGCAGTTCTTC. Protein sequence: CASSSSRGHSSYNEQFF.

The chain uses TRBV14 and TRBJ1-2; a possible D gene is TRBD1 (6 bases). Trimming pared 3 bases from V and 13 bases from J, leaving 15 bases between. CDR3 length: 12 amino acids. Germline values: CDR1 SGHDN, CDR2 FVKESK. This CDR3 is CASSQKRQEPTF. In DNA form, the CDR3 reads TGTGCCAGCAGCCAGAAAAGACAGGAACCCACCTTC.

The rearrangement uses TRBV13 and TRBJ1-4; D uncertain. Trimming took off 0 bases at V and 7 bases at J, with 12 bases between the two ends. Germline V gene lookup returns CDR1 PRHDT and CDR2 FYEKMQ (reference sequence). The CDR3 has 15 residues. CDR3: CASSLGGEGFEKLFF. CDR3 nucleotides: TGTGCCAGCAGCTTAGGCGGGGAAGGGTTTGAAAAACTGTTTTTT.

The V and J genes are TRBV12-3 or TRBV12-4 and TRBJ2-3; D gene uncertain. Trimming removed 6 bases at V and 6 bases at J, with 13 bases between. CDR3 size: 13 residues. The CDR3 DNA follows: TGTGCCAGCAGCCTAACAGACGGCGATACGCAGTATTTT. As protein: CASSLTDGDTQYF.

This clone was seen only a few times. The rearrangement joins TRBV9 to TRBJ1-2; TRBD1 matches 7 bases. Germline trimming cut 3 bases from V and 0 bases from J; bases unmatched to any gene: 5. The CDR3 is 15 amino acids. Looked up from germline, CDR1 is SGDLS and CDR2 is YYNGEE. The CDR3: CASSAGGISNYGYTF. The CDR3 bases are TGTGCCAGCAGCGCAGGGGGGATTTCTAACTATGGCTACACCTTC.

This chain uses TRBV5-1 with TRBJ1-2; the D gene is possibly TRBD1 (6 bases). The germline CDR1 and CDR2 sequences are SGHRS and YFSETQ. The CDR3 runs to 14 residues. Trimming stripped 0 bases from V and 5 bases from J, with 11 bases between. The CDR3 coding sequence is TGCGCCAGCAGCTTGGAACAGGGCGAATATGGCTACACCTTC. This gives the protein CASSLEQGEYGYTF.

The chain combines TRBV3-1 (or the pseudogene TRBV3-2) with TRBJ2-7; possible D gene TRBD1, 5 bases. The CDR3 is made up of 15 amino acids. Trimming stripped 1 base from V and 2 bases from J, with 12 bases between. Germline V CDR1 and CDR2: LGHDT, YNNKEL (reference sequence). The CDR3, as DNA: TGTGCCAGCAGCCAAGGGACCCTAGGGGCCTACGAGCAGTACTTC. Its protein product is CASSQGTLGAYEQYF.

This rearrangement joins TRBV6-7 to TRBJ1-6; D unclear. TRBV6-7 falls under the ORF class, with uncertain function. Trimming took 6 bases from V and 0 from J, leaving 6 bases between them. The CDR3 sequence is 14 residues long. For the CDR3, the DNA is TGTGCCAGCAGGCTGAGCTCCTATAATTCACCCCTCCACTTT. As protein: CASRLSSYNSPLHF.

The V and J genes are TRBV19 and TRBJ2-1; 10 bases are shared with TRBD2. CDR1 is LNHDA, CDR2 SQIVND, per germline (reference sequence). The CDR3 has 16 amino acids. J gave up 0 bases and V 4 bases, and 3 bases lay outside the gene matches. The CDR3 is CASSNSGGLSYNEQFF. CDR3 nucleotide sequence: TGTGCCAGTAGTAATAGCGGGGGGCTCTCCTACAATGAGCAGTTCTTC.

The genes are TRBV19 and TRBJ2-1, with 9 positions matching TRBD1. J lost 9 bases, V lost 5 bases, and 11 bases had no gene match. CDR1 LNHDA and CDR2 SQIVND come from the germline V gene (reference sequence). The CDR3 is 15 amino acids. The CDR3 spells CASSSGQGKVGEQFF. Here the CDR3 DNA reads TGTGCCAGTAGTTCGGGACAGGGAAAGGTGGGTGAGCAGTTCTTC.

The J gene is TRBJ1-2, the V gene TRBV7-9; 8 bases are shared with TRBD1. This CDR3 spans 14 amino acids. Per the germline V gene, CDR1 is SEHNR and CDR2 is FQNEAQ (reference sequence). The V and J ends lost 6 bases and 8 bases, in that order; junction bases with no gene match: 11. The CDR3 loop reads CASSFPKQGDGYTF. CDR3 DNA sequence: TGTGCCAGCAGTTTTCCTAAACAGGGGGACGGCTACACCTTC.

The J gene is TRBJ1-2, the V gene TRBV2; 7 bases are a match to TRBD1. In germline, CDR1 is SNHLY, CDR2 FYNNEI. The CDR3 is 13 amino acids. Trimming at V came to 8 bases and at J to 8 bases, leaving 11 bases not matched to a gene. The chain's CDR3 is CASQTGVFGGYTF. CDR3 nucleotides: TGTGCCAGCCAAACAGGGGTATTTGGGGGCTACACCTTC.

The rearrangement uses TRBV7-9 and TRBJ2-5; 9 bases are shared with TRBD2. After removal of 10 bases from V and 5 bases from J, the junction contained 8 bases not matched to a gene. Germline lookup yields CDR1 SEHNR and CDR2 FQNEAQ (reference sequence). This CDR3 has 13 amino acids. CDR3 sequence reads: CATPSGAGETQYF. CDR3 DNA: TGTGCCACCCCTAGCGGGGCCGGGGAGACCCAGTACTTC.

This clone was picked up one time. CDR3 sequence reads: CASSQFGGTGKSYEQYF. The CDR3 nucleotides read TGCGCCAGCAGCCAATTCGGCGGGACAGGGAAATCCTACGAGCAGTACTTC. V is TRBV4-1 and J is TRBJ2-7; 9 nucleotides align to TRBD1. Trimming at V came to 2 bases and at J to 1 base, leaving 9 bases not matched to a gene. Germline assignment: CDR1 MGHRA and CDR2 YSYEKL. The CDR3 covers 17 residues.

The J gene is TRBJ1-2, the V gene TRBV28; no firm D call. Trimming pared 5 bases from V and 2 bases from J, leaving 6 bases between. The CDR3 extends over 12 amino acids. Germline V gives CDR1 MDHEN, CDR2 SYDVKM. For the CDR3, the DNA is TGTGCCAGCAGTGTTATCAACTATGGCTACACCTTC. It is translated as CASSVINYGYTF.

The chain links TRBV19 to TRBJ2-1; 9 bases agree with TRBD1. J lost 3 bases, V lost 5 bases, and 5 bases had no gene match. Germline V CDR1 and CDR2: LNHDA, SQIVND (reference sequence). The CDR3 is made up of 15 amino acids. The CDR3 sequence: CASSATGGSYNEQFF. The CDR3 nucleotides are TGTGCCAGTAGTGCAACAGGGGGCAGCTACAATGAGCAGTTCTTC.

This chain connects TRBV12-3 or TRBV12-4 to TRBJ1-2; D gene ambiguous. CDR3 size: 13 residues. V was trimmed by 6 bases and J by 4 bases, leaving 12 bases between them. CDR3 region: CASSLIGGYGYTF. The CDR3, as DNA: TGTGCCAGCAGCCTGATAGGCGGCTATGGCTACACCTTC.

This clone was counted a single time. The rearrangement joins TRBV6-4 to TRBJ2-2; 8 nucleotides align to TRBD1. The CDR3 totals 14 residues. The germline gives CDR1 MRHNA, CDR2 SNTAGT. Trimming cost V 8 bases and J 3 bases; bases outside gene matches: 5. The chain's CDR3 is CASREDRDTGELFF. The DNA of the CDR3 is TGTGCCAGCCGCGAGGACAGGGACACCGGGGAGCTGTTTTTT.

The V gene is TRBV27, the J gene TRBJ2-7, with D perhaps TRBD1 (5 bases). V was trimmed by 5 bases and J by 3 bases, leaving 11 bases between them. The germline V gene has CDR1 MNHEY and CDR2 SMNVEV (reference sequence). The CDR3 runs to 13 residues. The CDR3 DNA sequence: TGTGCCAGCAGTCCGGGCAGGGACTACGAGCAGTACTTC. Amino acids: CASSPGRDYEQYF.

This clone was picked up one time. The J gene is TRBJ1-1, the V gene TRBV28, with a possible D match to TRBD1 (6 bases). Trimming pared 2 bases from V and 2 bases from J, leaving 12 bases between. This CDR3 comprises 15 residues. Germline V gene lookup returns CDR1 MDHEN and CDR2 SYDVKM. The CDR3 DNA follows: TGTGCCAGCAGTTTACTCACAGGGTATAACACTGAAGCTTTCTTT. This translates into CASSLLTGYNTEAFF.

CDR3 nucleotides: TGTGCCAGTAGCGGGTGGGCTGAAGCTTTCTTT. This codes for CASSGWAEAFF. The gene calls are TRBV6-5 and TRBJ1-1; D is ambiguous. This CDR3 spans 11 amino acids. V was pared by 9 bases and J by 6 bases, with 11 bases between. Per the germline V gene, CDR1 is MNHEY and CDR2 is SVGAGI.

The chain employs TRBV7-2 and TRBJ1-4; TRBD1 agrees at 7 bases. Looked up from germline, CDR1 is SGHTA and CDR2 is FQGNSA. V lost 5 bases to trimming and J lost 10 bases; unmatched junction nucleotides: 7. There are 13 residues in the CDR3. In DNA, the CDR3 is TGTGCCAGCAGCCCCGGGACAGTCGGAAAACTGTTTTTT. Protein: CASSPGTVGKLFF.

This clone was seen just once. This chain uses TRBV19 with TRBJ1-2, with 7 bases that match TRBD1. J gave up 5 bases and V 5 bases, and 2 bases lay outside the gene matches. Germline CDR1 reads LNHDA; CDR2 reads SQIVND (reference sequence). This CDR3 region has 12 residues. The CDR3, as DNA: TGTGCCAGTAGTCGACAGGGATATGGCTACACCTTC. This encodes CASSRQGYGYTF. The variable domain in full, with the rest retrieved from reference TRBV19 and TRBJ1-2, is DGGITQSPKYLFRKEGQNVTLSCEQNLNHDAMYWYRQDPGQGLRLIYYSQIVNDFQKGDIAEGYSVSREKKESFPLTVTSAQKNPTAFYLCASSRQGYGYTFGSGTRLTVV.

The genes are TRBV7-2 and TRBJ2-1; D unclear. The CDR3 loop spans 11 amino acids. Germline CDR1 is SGHTA and CDR2 is FQGNSA. V lost 3 bases and J 9 bases, leaving 6 bases between the germline ends. For the CDR3, the DNA is TGTGCCAGCAGCTTCCCGGGTGAGCAGTTCTTC. Its protein product is CASSFPGEQFF. The whole variable domain, filled in from reference TRBV7-2 and TRBJ2-1, reads GAGVSQSPSNKVTEKGKDVELRCDPISGHTALYWYRQSLGQGLEFLIYFQGNSAPDKSGLPSDRFSAERTGGSVSTLTIQRTQQEDSAVYLCASSFPGEQFFGPGTRLTVL.